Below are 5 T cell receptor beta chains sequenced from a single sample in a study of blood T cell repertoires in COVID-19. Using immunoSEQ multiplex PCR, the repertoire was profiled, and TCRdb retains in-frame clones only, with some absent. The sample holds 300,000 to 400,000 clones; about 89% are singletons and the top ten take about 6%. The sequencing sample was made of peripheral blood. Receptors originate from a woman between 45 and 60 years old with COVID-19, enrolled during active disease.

The DNA for the CDR3 is TGTGCCAGTAGTACCCCAGGACGGGAAGTGGCCAAAAACATTCAGTACTTC. This codes for CASSTPGREVAKNIQYF. The V and J genes are TRBV19 and TRBJ2-4; tentatively, D is TRBD2 (5 bases). CDR1 LNHDA and CDR2 SQIVND come from the germline V gene (reference sequence). Trimming removed 4 bases from V and 1 base from J, with 17 bases in between. This CDR3 region has 17 residues.

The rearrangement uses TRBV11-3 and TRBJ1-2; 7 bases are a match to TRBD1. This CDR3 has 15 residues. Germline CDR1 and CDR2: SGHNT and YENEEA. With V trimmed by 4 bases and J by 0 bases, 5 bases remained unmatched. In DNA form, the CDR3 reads TGTGCCAGCAGCTCCAGGGGGACTTCTAACTATGGCTACACCTTC. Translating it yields CASSSRGTSNYGYTF.

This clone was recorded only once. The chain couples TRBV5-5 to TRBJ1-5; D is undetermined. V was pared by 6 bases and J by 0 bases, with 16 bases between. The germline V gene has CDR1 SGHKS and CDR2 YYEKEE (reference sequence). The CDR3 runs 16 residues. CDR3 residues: CASTPYGRNSNQPQHF. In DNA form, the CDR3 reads TGTGCCAGCACCCCCTACGGCAGGAATAGCAATCAGCCCCAGCATTTT.

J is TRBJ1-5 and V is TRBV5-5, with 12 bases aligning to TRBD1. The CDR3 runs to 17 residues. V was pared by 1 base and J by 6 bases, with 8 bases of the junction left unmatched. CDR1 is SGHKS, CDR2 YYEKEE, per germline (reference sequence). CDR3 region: CASSLSGDRGRFQPQHF. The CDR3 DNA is TGTGCCAGCAGCTTGAGTGGGGACAGGGGGCGATTTCAGCCCCAGCATTTT.

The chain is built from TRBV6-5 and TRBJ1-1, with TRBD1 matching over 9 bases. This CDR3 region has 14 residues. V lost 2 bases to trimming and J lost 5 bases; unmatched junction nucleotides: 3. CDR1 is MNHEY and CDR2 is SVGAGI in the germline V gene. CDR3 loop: CASSYGQGLTEAFF. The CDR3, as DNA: TGTGCCAGCAGTTACGGACAGGGGCTTACTGAAGCTTTCTTT.